These T cell receptor beta chains were read from a single sample in a study of T cell changes during pregnancy in multiple sclerosis. Generated by immunoSEQ multiplex PCR, the TCRdb table keeps only in-frame clones and is missing some. The sample carries just over 80,000 clones, roughly 95% recorded once. The source material was peripheral blood, sampled in the second trimester of pregnancy. These receptors were taken from a female donor with multiple sclerosis, enrolled in a pregnancy study. The CDR3 runs from the conserved cysteine through the conserved F or W. Each record gives: V gene, CDR3 protein.

TRBV4-1	CASSPGTGSYGYTF
TRBV12-2	CASRLDGRMNTEAFF
TRBV5-5	CASSLFRLAETYEQYF
TRBV7-3	CASSLTPGSSGNTIYF
TRBV4-2	CASSQDGLAYNEQFF
TRBV7-2	CASSPRGAGIYEQYF
TRBV7-2	CASSLAMTGDSEQYF
TRBV5-8	CASSLGQSNQPQHF
TRBV7-2	CASSLDPLSQPQHF
TRBV6-5	CASSLRGNNEQFF
TRBV6-1	CASSDELTGGGPPDEKLFF
TRBV14	CASSLPGRYEQYF
TRBV4-1	CASSQASISDTQYF
TRBV7-3	CASSLTAGVGETQYF
TRBV30	CAWIQGTHEQYF
TRBV2	CALSTGISPYEQYF
TRBV27	CASSLLKGQLNEQFF
TRBV6-5	CASSFLASREGNTIYF
TRBV18	CASSPQGLSEAFF
TRBV4-1	CASSPGRIQTGELFF
TRBV10-1	CASSEGPRDPSGRASGANVLTF
TRBV11-2	CASSLAGGLFF
TRBV27	CASRGLAGLSYEQYF
TRBV9	CASSGPGQGMNTEAFF
TRBV30	CAWSRISGRSYEQYF
TRBV7-6	CASSLGTAYEQYF
TRBV5-1	CASSLPQGGGGYTF
TRBV27	CASSRHRVGTEAFF
TRBV6-9	CASSYLQASGANVLTF
TRBV5-1	CASSFSTGPLSGANVLTF
TRBV9	CASSARTGATDTQYF
TRBV28	CASSFRGSGTEAFF
TRBV13	CASSFSVQVEQFF
TRBV2	CASENQGATGELFF
TRBV7-2	CASSPGPNVPEQYF